The clone carrying this TCR beta chain was found many times. The antigen is unknown. Trimming removed 0 bases from V and 4 bases from J, with 9 bases in between. Germline CDR1 DFQATT, CDR2 SNEGSKA (reference sequence). The CDR3 sequence is 13 residues long. TCRdb reanalysed the RT-PCR reads using MiXCR and keeps one entry per CDR3 protein. The data hold some 640,000 distinct CDR3 sequences, with around 14% observed a single time. These data come from a study of response to subunit inactivated influenza vaccine. General study findings and limits: Authors suggested that a seasonal influenza vaccination recruits few new T cells each time.

The sequence was obtained from a man aged 50 to 60 who received an inactivated influenza vaccine. Specimen: PBMCs from blood, collected approximately 15 days before vaccination. The chain employs TRBV20-1 and TRBJ1-1, with D unclear. This CDR3 reads CSARDLGVTEAFF. The CDR3 bases are TGCAGTGCTAGAGATTTGGGCGTCACTGAAGCTTTCTTT.